One sample yielded the 26 T cell receptor beta chains listed below, sequenced in a study of T cells after yellow fever vaccination. TCRdb redid the calling of the 5' RACE reads with MiXCR, one entry per CDR3 protein. This table holds more than 200,000 distinct CDR3 sequences, roughly 4% found once. The sequencing used PBMCs, collected 15 days after the yellow fever booster vaccination. Every receptor here comes from a man aged 18-30 years who received the YFV17D yellow fever vaccine.

This clonotype was seen many times. The DNA of the CDR3 is TGTGCCAGCAGTTCCTACTTTGGGACAGGGGACTATGGCTACACCTTC. As protein: CASSSYFGTGDYGYTF. The chain has TRBV27 and TRBJ1-2; 10 bases map to TRBD1. CDR1 is MNHEY, CDR2 SMNVEV, per germline (reference sequence). V trimming: 4 bases; J trimming: 3 bases; junction bases outside the gene matches: 8. CDR3 length: 16 residues.

This clonotype was observed at least ten times. The rearrangement joins TRBV24-1 to TRBJ2-2; a possible D gene is TRBD1 (5 bases). This CDR3 is 14 amino acids long. Trimming removed 5 bases at V and 6 bases at J, with 12 bases between. Germline CDR1 KGHDR, CDR2 SFDVKD. CDR3 sequence: CATSVTGLPGELFF. The CDR3 nucleotides read TGTGCCACCAGTGTCACAGGTCTCCCCGGGGAGCTGTTTTTT.

The V and J genes are TRBV12-3 or TRBV12-4 and TRBJ1-5; D is possibly TRBD1 (5 bases). Trimming cost V 2 bases and J 7 bases, with 12 bases left between them. The CDR3 has 14 amino acids. The CDR3 region is CASSLRQGIQPQHF. The CDR3 DNA is TGTGCCAGCAGTTTACGGCAGGGAATACAGCCCCAGCATTTT.

In this sample, this clonotype turned up many times. This sequence joins TRBV20-1 and TRBJ2-3; TRBD2 agrees at 8 bases. Germline V gene data show CDR1 as DFQATT and CDR2 as SNEGSKA (reference sequence). After removal of 2 bases from V and 2 bases from J, the junction contained 6 bases not matched to a gene. The CDR3 runs 15 residues. CDR3 in DNA: TGCAGTGCTAGATTAGCGGGGAGCCCCACAGATACGCAGTATTTT. As protein: CSARLAGSPTDTQYF.

This clonotype appeared many times. The chain employs TRBV12-3 or TRBV12-4 and TRBJ2-5, with D perhaps TRBD1 (6 bases). V gave up 8 bases and J gave up 1 base, with 20 bases separating them. The CDR3 loop spans 16 amino acids. This CDR3 reads CASAPGTSKPQETQYF. The DNA for the CDR3 is TGTGCCAGCGCCCCGGGGACAAGTAAACCCCAAGAGACCCAGTACTTC.

Ten or more counts support this clonotype. The chain recombines TRBV5-1 with TRBJ2-1; D is undetermined. The V end lost 4 bases, the J end lost 3 bases, and 14 bases lay between the germline ends. The germline V gene has CDR1 SGHRS and CDR2 YFSETQ. CDR3 length: 15 residues. In nucleotides, the CDR3 is TGCGCCAGCAGCCCGACTGCCGGGCACTACAATGAGCAGTTCTTC. The encoded protein is CASSPTAGHYNEQFF.

This clonotype was detected ten times or more. CDR3 in DNA: TGTGCCAGTAGGGCCTCCGGGACAGCTGGCACAGATACGCAGTATTTT. Protein sequence: CASRASGTAGTDTQYF. V usage is TRBV12-3 or TRBV12-4 and J usage is TRBJ2-3, with 7 bases fitting TRBD1. The CDR3 is 16 residues long. The J segment lost 1 base and the V segment lost 9 bases, leaving 13 bases of the junction unmatched.

This clonotype was observed at least ten times. This chain connects TRBV5-1 to TRBJ2-1; TRBD1 matches 7 bases. The V gene's germline CDR1 is SGHRS and CDR2 YFSETQ. Trimming took 0 bases from V and 7 from J; bases not matched to a gene: 10. The CDR3 is made up of 16 amino acids. In nucleotides, the CDR3 is TGCGCCAGCAGCTTGGTGGCAGGGGGTGGGGAAAATGAGCAGTTCTTC. Translating gives CASSLVAGGGENEQFF.

This clonotype was observed at least ten times. J is TRBJ2-3 and V is TRBV4-1, with TRBD1 as a possible D gene (6 bases). Trimming stripped 0 bases from V and 6 bases from J, with 10 bases between. CDR3 length: 14 amino acids. Germline V gene data show CDR1 as MGHRA and CDR2 as YSYEKL. CDR3 residues: CASSQDQGWDTQYF. The CDR3 nucleotides read TGCGCCAGCAGCCAAGATCAGGGGTGGGATACGCAGTATTTT.

At least ten counts were recorded for this clonotype. This chain uses TRBV7-2 with TRBJ1-1; D not certain. The germline V gene encodes CDR1 SGHTA and CDR2 FQGNSA. Trimming shortened V by 1 base and J by 6 bases, and 9 bases separated the two germline ends. The CDR3 consists of 13 residues. CDR3: CASSLVRESEAFF. The CDR3 bases are TGTGCCAGCAGCTTAGTCCGTGAATCTGAAGCTTTCTTT.

This clonotype was counted ten times or more. The rearrangement links TRBV11-2 to TRBJ1-1; possible D gene TRBD1, 6 bases. The CDR3 is made up of 13 amino acids. Germline CDR1 and CDR2: SGHAT and FQNNGV. Trimming took 5 bases from V and 3 from J, leaving 10 bases between them. CDR3 region: CASSQGYYTEAFF. As DNA, the CDR3 is TGTGCCAGCAGCCAGGGGTACTACACTGAAGCTTTCTTT.

This clonotype has a count of ten or more. V gene TRBV12-3 or TRBV12-4 combines with J gene TRBJ2-3; 8 bases are shared with TRBD2. The CDR3 sequence is 15 residues long. The J segment lost 5 bases and the V segment lost 2 bases, leaving 6 bases of the junction unmatched. CDR3 in DNA: TGTGCCAGCAGTTTAACTCGCGGGGGGATAGATACGCAGTATTTT. It codes for CASSLTRGGIDTQYF.

Many counts were recorded for this clonotype. The chain joins TRBV20-1 to TRBJ1-4; D not resolved. Germline loops: CDR1 DFQATT, CDR2 SNEGSKA (reference sequence). The CDR3 runs to 14 residues. The germline V and J ends were trimmed by 3 bases and 8 bases, with 16 bases remaining between them. CDR3 in amino acids: CSARIRVTEEKLFF. CDR3 nucleotides: TGCAGTGCTAGGATACGGGTCACGGAAGAAAAACTGTTTTTT.

The chain employs TRBV12-5 and TRBJ2-6, with D perhaps matching TRBD1 or TRBD2 (6 bases each). V was cut by 0 bases and J by 0 bases, with 24 bases left in between. The CDR3 has 22 residues. Germline CDR1 reads LGHNT; CDR2 reads FRNRAP. The CDR3 sequence: CASGLVNRIGPGALSGANVLTF. DNA of the CDR3: TGTGCTAGTGGTTTGGTAAATAGGATAGGGCCGGGGGCCCTCTCTGGGGCCAACGTCCTGACTTTC.

This clonotype was detected many times. The V and J genes are TRBV20-1 and TRBJ1-2; unclear D gene. The germline gives CDR1 DFQATT, CDR2 SNEGSKA (reference sequence). Trimming took 1 base from V and 8 from J, leaving 23 bases between them. The CDR3 sequence is 16 residues long. CDR3 bases: TGCAGTGCTAGAGCCACCCTTACGGCTTACGAACGAGGCTACACCTTC. Translation gives CSARATLTAYERGYTF.

This clonotype occurred many times. The V call is TRBV2, the J call TRBJ1-6; the D is unclear. Germline assignment: CDR1 SNHLY and CDR2 FYNNEI. This CDR3 region has 13 residues. Trimming removed 8 bases at V and 7 bases at J, with 12 bases between. In DNA form, the CDR3 reads TGTGCCAGCCGGGTCGAACTAAATTCACCCCTCCACTTT. Protein product: CASRVELNSPLHF.

This clonotype was seen repeatedly, ten times or more. The chain combines TRBV7-2 with TRBJ2-1; weak D call: TRBD1 (7 bases). The germline V gene encodes CDR1 SGHTA and CDR2 FQGNSA. This CDR3 contains 15 residues. Trimming took 3 bases from V and 8 from J, leaving 17 bases between them. The CDR3 nucleotides read TGTGCCAGCAGCTTCTACAGGGGAGGTGGGCATGAGCAGTTCTTC. This gives the protein CASSFYRGGGHEQFF.

In this sample, this clonotype turned up many times. DNA of the CDR3: TGTGCCAGTTTCAGGCATTCGAACACCGGGGAGCTGTTTTTT. It is translated as CASFRHSNTGELFF. The chain links TRBV28 to TRBJ2-2; D unclear. V was trimmed by 9 bases and J by 0 bases, leaving 11 bases between them. Germline CDR1 reads MDHEN; CDR2 reads SYDVKM. This CDR3 has 14 residues. The full variable domain, with the rest looked up from reference TRBV28 and TRBJ2-2, is DVKVTQSSRYLVKRTGEKVFLECVQDMDHENMFWYRQDPGLGLRLIYFSYDVKMKEKGDIPEGYSVSREKKERFSLILESASTNQTSMYLCASFRHSNTGELFFGEGSRLTVL.

This clonotype was recorded at least ten times. V and J are TRBV27 and TRBJ1-1, with TRBD1 as a possible D gene (5 bases). V shed 5 bases and J shed 3 bases, with 7 bases lying between them. The CDR3 runs 12 residues. The germline CDR1 and CDR2 sequences are MNHEY and SMNVEV (reference sequence). The DNA of the CDR3 is TGTGCCAGCAGTCCGGGGGACACTGAAGCTTTCTTT. Protein: CASSPGDTEAFF.

This clonotype appeared many times. The chain has TRBV28 and TRBJ1-5; TRBD1 aligns across 9 bases. Trimming at V came to 8 bases and at J to 7 bases, leaving 9 bases not matched to a gene. This CDR3 is 14 amino acids long. In germline, CDR1 is MDHEN, CDR2 SYDVKM. The CDR3 region is CASGTGGREQPQHF. In DNA form, the CDR3 reads TGTGCCAGCGGAACAGGGGGCAGGGAACAGCCCCAGCATTTT. The full variable domain, rest sourced from reference TRBV28 and TRBJ1-5, is DVKVTQSSRYLVKRTGEKVFLECVQDMDHENMFWYRQDPGLGLRLIYFSYDVKMKEKGDIPEGYSVSREKKERFSLILESASTNQTSMYLCASGTGGREQPQHFGDGTRLSIL.

The chain uses TRBV27 and TRBJ1-4; 7 bases are shared with TRBD1. V was pared by 0 bases and J by 8 bases, with 6 bases of the junction left unmatched. The V gene's germline CDR1 is MNHEY and CDR2 SMNVEV (reference sequence). The CDR3 has 15 amino acids. CDR3 nucleotides: TGTGCCAGCAGTTTATCCCAGGGGGGATTCGAAAAACTGTTTTTT. Its protein is CASSLSQGGFEKLFF.

Many counts were recorded for this clonotype. The chain combines TRBV20-1 with TRBJ2-3; D is possibly TRBD1 or TRBD2 (5 bases each). The CDR3 runs 15 residues. V was clipped by 0 bases and J by 3 bases, with 13 bases between them. Germline values: CDR1 DFQATT, CDR2 SNEGSKA (reference sequence). CDR3 in DNA: TGCAGTGCTAGAGATTACAGGACTCAGACAGATACGCAGTATTTT. It yields the protein CSARDYRTQTDTQYF.

The genes are TRBV10-3 and TRBJ2-1; D is perhaps TRBD2 (6 bases). There are 11 residues in the CDR3. V lost 7 bases to trimming and J lost 8 bases, with 9 bases between them. Germline CDR1 ENHRY, CDR2 SYGVKD. In DNA form, the CDR3 reads TGTGCCATCATGAGGGAGGATGAGCAGTTCTTC. Amino acids: CAIMREDEQFF.

This clonotype has just a few counts. The chain carries TRBV6-5 and TRBJ2-3; no definite D call. The length of the CDR3 is 13 residues. Per germline, CDR1 MNHEY and CDR2 SVGAGI. Deletions cut 6 bases from V and 2 bases from J, with 9 bases between. In DNA, the CDR3 is TGTGCCAGCAGGGGGTCCAACACAGATACGCAGTATTTT. Amino acids: CASRGSNTDTQYF.

In this sample, this clonotype turned up a few times. The chain has TRBV5-1 and TRBJ1-5; possibly TRBD1 for D (5 bases). The V and J ends lost 4 bases and 5 bases respectively, with 19 bases between them. The CDR3 runs to 16 residues. Germline V lookup: CDR1 SGHRS, CDR2 YFSETQ. The DNA for the CDR3 is TGCGCCAGCAGCCCGGGGACCGCTAGGTTCGATCAGCCCCAGCATTTT. Encoded protein: CASSPGTARFDQPQHF.

The V and J genes are TRBV5-5 and TRBJ2-3; 13 bases match TRBD2. The CDR3 is made up of 21 amino acids. After removal of 0 bases from V and 1 base from J, the junction contained 14 bases not matched to a gene. Per the germline V gene, CDR1 is SGHKS and CDR2 is YYEKEE (reference sequence). The DNA for the CDR3 is TGTGCCAGCAGCTTGGTGTCTCTACTAGCGGGGGGGCCCGTCGGCACAGATACGCAGTATTTT. Amino acids: CASSLVSLLAGGPVGTDTQYF. Combining the CDR3 with reference TRBV5-5 and TRBJ2-3 gives the whole variable domain DAGVTQSPTHLIKTRGQQVTLRCSPISGHKSVSWYQQVLGQGPQFIFQYYEKEERGRGNFPDRFSARQFPNYSSELNVNALLLGDSALYLCASSLVSLLAGGPVGTDTQYFGPGTRLTVL.